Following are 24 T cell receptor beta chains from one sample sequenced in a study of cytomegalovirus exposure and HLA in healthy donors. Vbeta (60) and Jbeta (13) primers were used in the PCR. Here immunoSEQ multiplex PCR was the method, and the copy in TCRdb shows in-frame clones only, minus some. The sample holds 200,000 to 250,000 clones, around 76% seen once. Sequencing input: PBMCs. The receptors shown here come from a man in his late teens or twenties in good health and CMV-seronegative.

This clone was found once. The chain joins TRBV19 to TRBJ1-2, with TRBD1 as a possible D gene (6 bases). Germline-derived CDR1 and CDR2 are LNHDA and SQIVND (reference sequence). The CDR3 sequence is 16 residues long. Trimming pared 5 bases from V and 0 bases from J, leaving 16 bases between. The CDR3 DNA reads TGTGCCAGTAGTTGGGGACACCTGGAGGCTAACTATGGCTACACCTTC. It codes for CASSWGHLEANYGYTF.

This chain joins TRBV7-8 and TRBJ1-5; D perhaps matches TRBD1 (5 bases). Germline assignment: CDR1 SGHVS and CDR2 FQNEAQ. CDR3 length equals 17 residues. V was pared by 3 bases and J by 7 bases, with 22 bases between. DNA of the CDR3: TGTGCCAGCAGCTTTGATCAGGGCCCCGGGGGGAAACAGCCCCAGCATTTT. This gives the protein CASSFDQGPGGKQPQHF.

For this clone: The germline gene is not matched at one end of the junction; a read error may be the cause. The CDR3 coding sequence is TGCAGTGCTAGGACGCTTGACAGCCAGAACTTC. It encodes CSARTLDSQNF. The V gene is TRBV20-1, the J gene TRBJ2-5; TRBD1 is a possible D gene (5 bases). Germline V gene lookup returns CDR1 DFQATT and CDR2 SNEGSKA (reference sequence). The CDR3 has 11 residues.

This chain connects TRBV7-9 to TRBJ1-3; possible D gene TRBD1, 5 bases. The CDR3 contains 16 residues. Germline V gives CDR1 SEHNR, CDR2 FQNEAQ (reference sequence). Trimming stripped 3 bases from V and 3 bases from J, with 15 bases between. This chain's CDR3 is CASSFPPGYSGNTIYF. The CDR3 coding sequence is TGTGCCAGCAGCTTCCCCCCAGGGTATAGTGGAAACACCATATATTTT. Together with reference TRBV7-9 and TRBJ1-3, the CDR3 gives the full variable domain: DTGVSQNPRHKITKRGQNVTFRCDPISEHNRLYWYRQTLGQGPEFLTYFQNEAQLEKSRLLSDRFSAERPKGSFSTLEIQRTEQGDSAMYLCASSFPPGYSGNTIYFGEGSWLTVV.

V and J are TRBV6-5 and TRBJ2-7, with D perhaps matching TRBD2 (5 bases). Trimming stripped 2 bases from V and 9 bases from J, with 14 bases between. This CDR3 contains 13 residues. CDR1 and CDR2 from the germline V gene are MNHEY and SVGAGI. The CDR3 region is CASSYGGLLGQYF. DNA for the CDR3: TGTGCCAGCAGTTACGGTGGACTTCTCGGGCAGTACTTC.

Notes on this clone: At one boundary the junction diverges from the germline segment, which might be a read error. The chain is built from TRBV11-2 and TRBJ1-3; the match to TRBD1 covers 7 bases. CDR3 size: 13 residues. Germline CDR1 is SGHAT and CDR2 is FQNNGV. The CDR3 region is CASSLGQPNTVYF. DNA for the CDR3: TGTGCCAGCAGCCTGGGACAGCCAAACACCGTATATTTT.

CDR3 DNA sequence: TGTGCCAGCAGCTCGCGGGGCAAAGGTGGGTTCTTC. This codes for CASSSRGKGGFF. The chain couples TRBV7-2 to TRBJ2-1, with D perhaps TRBD2 (6 bases). The length of the CDR3 is 12 residues. V gave up 4 bases and J gave up 15 bases, with 16 bases separating them. Germline V gene sequence: CDR1 SGHTA, CDR2 FQGNSA.

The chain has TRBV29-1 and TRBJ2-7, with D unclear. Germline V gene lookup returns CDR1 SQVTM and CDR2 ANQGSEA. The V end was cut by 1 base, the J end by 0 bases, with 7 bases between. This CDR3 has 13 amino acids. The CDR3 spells CSVEAASSYEQYF. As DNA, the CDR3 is TGCAGCGTTGAAGCAGCGAGCTCCTACGAGCAGTACTTC.

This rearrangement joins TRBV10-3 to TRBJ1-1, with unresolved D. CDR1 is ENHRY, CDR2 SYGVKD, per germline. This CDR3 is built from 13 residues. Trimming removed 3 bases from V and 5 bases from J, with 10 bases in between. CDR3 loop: CAISEEVETEAFF. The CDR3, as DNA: TGTGCCATCAGTGAAGAGGTTGAAACTGAAGCTTTCTTT.

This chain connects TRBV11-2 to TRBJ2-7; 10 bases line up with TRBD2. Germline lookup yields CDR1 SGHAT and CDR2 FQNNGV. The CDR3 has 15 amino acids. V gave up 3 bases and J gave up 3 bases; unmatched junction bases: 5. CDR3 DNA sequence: TGTGCCAGCAGCTTGGTTCTAGCGGGAGTCTACGAGCAGTACTTC. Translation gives CASSLVLAGVYEQYF.

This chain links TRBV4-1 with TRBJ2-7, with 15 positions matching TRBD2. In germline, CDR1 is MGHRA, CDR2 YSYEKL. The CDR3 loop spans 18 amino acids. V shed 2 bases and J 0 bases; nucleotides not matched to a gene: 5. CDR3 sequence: CASSQPGLAGGRSYEQYF. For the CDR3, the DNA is TGCGCCAGCAGCCAACCGGGACTAGCGGGAGGACGCTCCTACGAGCAGTACTTC.

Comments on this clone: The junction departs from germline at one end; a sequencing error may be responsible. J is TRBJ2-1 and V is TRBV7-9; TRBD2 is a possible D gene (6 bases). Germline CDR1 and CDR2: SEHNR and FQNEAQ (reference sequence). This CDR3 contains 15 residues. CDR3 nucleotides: TGTTCCAGCAGCCGAATAGTGGCGGGAATCAATGAGCAGTTCTTC. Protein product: CSSSRIVAGINEQFF. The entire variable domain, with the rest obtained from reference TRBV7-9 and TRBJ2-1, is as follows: DTGVSQNPRHKITKRGQNVTFRCDPISEHNRLYWYRQTLGQGPEFLTYFQNEAQLEKSRLLSDRFSAERPKGSFSTLEIQRTEQGDSAMYLCSSSRIVAGINEQFFGPGTRLTVL.

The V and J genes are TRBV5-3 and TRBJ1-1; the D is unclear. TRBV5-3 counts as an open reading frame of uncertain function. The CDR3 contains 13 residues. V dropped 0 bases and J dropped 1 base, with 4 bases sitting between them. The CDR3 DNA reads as TGTGCCAGAAGCTTGGTTCAGAACACTGAAGCTTTCTTT. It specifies CARSLVQNTEAFF.

DNA of the CDR3: TGTGCCTGGAGTATGACAGCTGGAAACACCATATATTTT. As protein: CAWSMTAGNTIYF. The chain has TRBV30 and TRBJ1-3; a possible D gene is TRBD1 (5 bases). The germline V gene has CDR1 GTSNPN and CDR2 SVGIG (reference sequence). The CDR3 has 13 amino acids. Trimming took 2 bases from V and 2 from J, leaving 7 bases between them.

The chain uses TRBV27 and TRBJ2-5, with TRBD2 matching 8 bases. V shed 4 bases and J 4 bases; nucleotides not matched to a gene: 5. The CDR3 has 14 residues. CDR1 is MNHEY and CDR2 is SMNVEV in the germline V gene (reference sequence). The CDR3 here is CASSYLAGSETQYF. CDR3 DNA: TGTGCCAGCAGTTACCTAGCGGGCTCAGAGACCCAGTACTTC.

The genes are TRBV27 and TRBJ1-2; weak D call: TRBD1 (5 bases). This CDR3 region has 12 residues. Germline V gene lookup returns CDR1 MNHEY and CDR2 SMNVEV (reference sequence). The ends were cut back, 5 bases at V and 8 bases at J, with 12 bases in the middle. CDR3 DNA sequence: TGTGCCAGCAGTCTGGAGGGGAAAGGCTACACCTTC. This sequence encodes CASSLEGKGYTF.

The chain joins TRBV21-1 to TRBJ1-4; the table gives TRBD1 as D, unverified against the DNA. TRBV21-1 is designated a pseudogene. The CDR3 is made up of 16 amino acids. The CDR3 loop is CASSKALPGGNEKLFF. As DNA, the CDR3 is TGTGCCAGCAGCAAAGCTTTGCCAGGGGGAAATGAAAAACTGTTTTTT.

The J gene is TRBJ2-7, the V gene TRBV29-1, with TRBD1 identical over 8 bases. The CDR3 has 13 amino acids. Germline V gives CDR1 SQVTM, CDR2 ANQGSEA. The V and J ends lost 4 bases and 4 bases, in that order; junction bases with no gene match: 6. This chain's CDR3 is CSVVTGDWYEQYF. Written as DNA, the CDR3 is TGCAGCGTTGTGACAGGGGATTGGTACGAGCAGTACTTC.

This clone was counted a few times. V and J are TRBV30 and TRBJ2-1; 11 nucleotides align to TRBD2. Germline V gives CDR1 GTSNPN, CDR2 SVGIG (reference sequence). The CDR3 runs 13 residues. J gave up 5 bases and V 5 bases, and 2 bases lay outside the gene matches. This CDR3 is CAWSGLADNEQFF. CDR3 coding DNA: TGTGCCTGGTCGGGACTAGCGGACAATGAGCAGTTCTTC.

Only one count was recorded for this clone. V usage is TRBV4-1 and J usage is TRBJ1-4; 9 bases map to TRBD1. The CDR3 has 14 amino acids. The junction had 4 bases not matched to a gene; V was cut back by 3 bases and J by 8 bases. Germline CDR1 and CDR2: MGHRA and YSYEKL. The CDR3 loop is CASSQGQGGEKLFF. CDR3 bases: TGCGCCAGCAGCCAGGGACAGGGTGGAGAAAAACTGTTTTTT.

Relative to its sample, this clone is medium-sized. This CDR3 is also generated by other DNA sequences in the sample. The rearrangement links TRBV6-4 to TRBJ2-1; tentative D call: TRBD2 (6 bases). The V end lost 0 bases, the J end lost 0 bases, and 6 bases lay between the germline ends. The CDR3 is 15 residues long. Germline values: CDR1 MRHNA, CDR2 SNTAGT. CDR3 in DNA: TGTGCCAGCAGTGACTCTAGCGGCTCCTACAATGAGCAGTTCTTC. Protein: CASSDSSGSYNEQFF.

The CDR3 DNA reads as TGTGCCAGTAGTATCCAGGGTTATGGAGAGACCCAGTACTTC. This gives the protein CASSIQGYGETQYF. The chain uses TRBV19 and TRBJ2-5; possibly TRBD1 for D (5 bases). Germline values: CDR1 LNHDA, CDR2 SQIVND (reference sequence). Trimming took 3 bases from V and 4 from J, leaving 12 bases between them. This CDR3 is built from 14 residues.

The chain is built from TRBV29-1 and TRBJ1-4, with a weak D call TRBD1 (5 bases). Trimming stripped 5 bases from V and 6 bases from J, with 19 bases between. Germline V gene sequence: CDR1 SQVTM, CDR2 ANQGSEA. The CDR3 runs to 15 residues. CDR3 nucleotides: TGCAGCGTTCGACCGACGAATCAACAGGATGAAAAACTGTTTTTT. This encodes CSVRPTNQQDEKLFF.

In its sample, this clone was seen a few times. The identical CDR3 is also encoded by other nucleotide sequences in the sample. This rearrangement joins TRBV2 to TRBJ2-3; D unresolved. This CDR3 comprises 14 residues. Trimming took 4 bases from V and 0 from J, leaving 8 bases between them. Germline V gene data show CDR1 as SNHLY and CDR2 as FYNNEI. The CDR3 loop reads CASSASVSTDTQYF. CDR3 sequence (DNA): TGTGCCAGCAGTGCGTCGGTGAGCACAGATACGCAGTATTTT.